This TCR beta chain was captured by sequencing in a study of beta chain features in type 1 diabetes. This CDR3 is 16 amino acids long. J was trimmed by 7 bases and V by 3 bases; bases with no gene match: 12. The germline V gene has CDR1 KGHSH and CDR2 LQKENI. A remark on this clone: The target antigen is unknown.

Reverse transcription of all isolated RNA meant that expressed TCRB transcripts were sequenced. The data were produced by immunoSEQ multiplex PCR, yet TCRdb's version contains in-frame clones alone and is incomplete. This sample has about 900,000 clones; roughly a sixth occur once, and the top ten carry about 0.02%. Study-level results: PCR, the amplification step, might favor shorter templates, equally in patients and controls.

The chain uses TRBV18 and TRBJ2-7, with 10 bases identical to TRBD1. The sample was naive CD4+ T cells from blood. This sequence was found in a woman in her late teens or twenties in good health. In nucleotides, the CDR3 is TGTGCCAGCTCACCCTCCTCGGGGACAGGGGCGTGGGAGCAGTACTTC. It specifies CASSPSSGTGAWEQYF.